These T cell receptor beta chains were read from a single sample in a study of cytomegalovirus exposure and HLA in healthy donors. Generated by immunoSEQ multiplex PCR, the TCRdb table keeps only in-frame clones and is missing some. The sample includes over 75,000 clones, under 95% of them seen just once. The specimen was PBMCs. The receptors stem from a man younger than 40 in good health and CMV-seronegative. Both conserved end residues are part of each CDR3. D genes are given only for firm matches. Clone size is stated in some rows and not others, as once, few, many or a class when expanded.

clone_size: NA
v_call: TRBV7-9
d_call: TRBD1
cdr3_length: 14
j_call: TRBJ2-5
cdr3_nt: TGTGCCAGCAGCTGGGACAGGGGGCGGGAGACCCAGTACTTC
cdr3_aa: CASSWDRGRETQYF

clone_size: NA
v_call: TRBV2
d_call: NA
cdr3_length: 15
j_call: TRBJ1-4
cdr3_nt: TGTGCCAGCAGGAAACAGGGTACAACTAATGAAAAACTGTTTTTT
cdr3_aa: CASRKQGTTNEKLFF

clone_size: NA
v_call: TRBV10-1
d_call: NA
cdr3_length: 14
j_call: TRBJ2-5
cdr3_nt: TGCGCCAGCAGTCGGGCGGGGGACAAAGAGACCCAGTACTTC
cdr3_aa: CASSRAGDKETQYF

clone_size: NA
v_call: TRBV25-1
d_call: TRBD1
cdr3_length: 16
j_call: TRBJ2-3
cdr3_nt: TGTGCCAGCAGTAAGCGCGGACAGGGTACGGCAGATACGCAGTATTTT
cdr3_aa: CASSKRGQGTADTQYF

clone_size: few
v_call: TRBV7-6
d_call: NA
cdr3_length: 15
j_call: TRBJ1-6
cdr3_nt: TGTGCCAGCAGCTTAGCAGACGGGGGGAGTTCACCCCTCCACTTT
cdr3_aa: CASSLADGGSSPLHF

clone_size: NA
v_call: TRBV7-4
d_call: NA
cdr3_length: 17
j_call: TRBJ1-5
cdr3_nt: TGTGCCACCTCCTCTAACTCGTGGGGCCGCGGCAATCAGCCCCAGCATTTT
cdr3_aa: CATSSNSWGRGNQPQHF

clone_size: once
v_call: TRBV18
d_call: NA
cdr3_length: 15
j_call: TRBJ2-1
cdr3_nt: TGTGCCAGCTCACCACCGGCGGGTCTAGTCGATGAGCAGTTCTTC
cdr3_aa: CASSPPAGLVDEQFF

clone_size: NA
v_call: TRBV4-1
d_call: TRBD1
cdr3_length: 16
j_call: TRBJ2-7
cdr3_nt: TGCGCCAGCAGCCAGTATGGGACAGGCAGACCCTACGAGCAGTACTTC
cdr3_aa: CASSQYGTGRPYEQYF

clone_size: NA
v_call: TRBV7-2
d_call: NA
cdr3_length: 15
j_call: TRBJ1-4
cdr3_nt: TGTGCCAGCAGCCCTAGGGGGGGGCTCGGTGAAAAACTGTTTTTT
cdr3_aa: CASSPRGGLGEKLFF

clone_size: NA
v_call: TRBV11-2
d_call: NA
cdr3_length: 14
j_call: TRBJ2-5
cdr3_nt: TGTGCCAGCAGCTTAGCCAGGGGAGGGGAGACCCAGTACTTC
cdr3_aa: CASSLARGGETQYF

clone_size: NA
v_call: TRBV30
d_call: NA
cdr3_length: 15
j_call: TRBJ2-3
cdr3_nt: TGTGCCTGGGAAGGCGGCAGGGCTAACACAGATACGCAGTATTTT
cdr3_aa: CAWEGGRANTDTQYF

clone_size: NA
v_call: TRBV5-5
d_call: NA
cdr3_length: 14
j_call: TRBJ2-3
cdr3_nt: TGTGCCAGCAGCTTGGACTTATTCACAGATACGCAGTATTTT
cdr3_aa: CASSLDLFTDTQYF

clone_size: NA
v_call: TRBV28
d_call: TRBD1
cdr3_length: 13
j_call: TRBJ2-7
cdr3_nt: TGTGCCAGCAGGCCCATGACAGGGGCCGAGCAGTACTTC
cdr3_aa: CASRPMTGAEQYF

clone_size: once
v_call: TRBV5-1
d_call: NA
cdr3_length: 16
j_call: TRBJ2-6
cdr3_nt: TGCGCCAGCAGCTGGGTGACAGTCTCTGGGGCCAACGTCCTGACTTTC
cdr3_aa: CASSWVTVSGANVLTF

clone_size: once
v_call: TRBV7-8
d_call: TRBD2
cdr3_length: 16
j_call: TRBJ2-7
cdr3_nt: TGTGCCAGCAGCTCCGGAGAGGGGCGGGAGGAATACGAGCAGTACTTC
cdr3_aa: CASSSGEGREEYEQYF

clone_size: once
v_call: TRBV30
d_call: TRBD2
cdr3_length: 16
j_call: TRBJ2-2
cdr3_nt: TGTGCCTGGAGTGTCGGACTAGCGGGAGGGCCCGGGGAGCTGTTTTTT
cdr3_aa: CAWSVGLAGGPGELFF

clone_size: NA
v_call: TRBV2
d_call: NA
cdr3_length: 15
j_call: TRBJ1-5
cdr3_nt: TGTGCCAGCAGTGAGTTGAGGGAAGGCAATCAGCCCCAGCATTTT
cdr3_aa: CASSELREGNQPQHF

clone_size: NA
v_call: TRBV19
d_call: NA
cdr3_length: 13
j_call: TRBJ2-1
cdr3_nt: TGTGCCAGTCTCGGTTTCGGGAACAATGAGCAGTTCTTC
cdr3_aa: CASLGFGNNEQFF

clone_size: NA
v_call: TRBV7-6
d_call: TRBD2
cdr3_length: 16
j_call: TRBJ2-2
cdr3_nt: TGTGCCAGCAGCTTTCCAAGCGGGAGTGGGGCCGGGGAGCTGTTTTTT
cdr3_aa: CASSFPSGSGAGELFF

clone_size: NA
v_call: TRBV6-5
d_call: TRBD1
cdr3_length: 14
j_call: TRBJ2-1
cdr3_nt: TGTGCCAGCAGTATCCGGGACAGTTACAATGAGCAGTTCTTC
cdr3_aa: CASSIRDSYNEQFF

clone_size: NA
v_call: TRBV7-2
d_call: NA
cdr3_length: 12
j_call: TRBJ1-1
cdr3_nt: TGTGCCAGCAGCTCCCCCAAAACTGAAGCTTTCTTT
cdr3_aa: CASSSPKTEAFF

clone_size: NA
v_call: TRBV5-8
d_call: TRBD1
cdr3_length: 14
j_call: TRBJ2-4
cdr3_nt: TGTGCCAGCAGAGACAGGGAAGCCAAAAACATTCAGTACTTC
cdr3_aa: CASRDREAKNIQYF